This T cell receptor (beta chain) was sequenced during a study of cytomegalovirus exposure and HLA in healthy donors. Study-level background: The 90 to 150 validation repertoires were produced on the same platform as the 670 or so repertoires of the first cohort. This was reported in a later analysis. Study outcomes and limitations: Some TCR beta chains (164 of them) were listed as cytomegalovirus-associated. The classifier reportedly diagnosed cytomegalovirus status with high sensitivity and specificity.

Concerning this clone: Its antigen is not identified.

Some clones are missing from TCRdb's copy, which holds only in-frame ones; the method was immunoSEQ multiplex PCR. The profile covers some 140,000 clones, with 85% to 90% appearing a single time and 2% to 2.5% taken by the ten largest. V gave up 4 bases and J gave up 6 bases; unmatched junction bases: 6. The CDR3 is 14 amino acids. Looked up from germline, CDR1 is SGHNT and CDR2 is YYREEE (reference sequence). The source material was PBMCs. The chain is built from TRBV5-4 and TRBJ2-1; 8 nucleotides line up with TRBD1. The sequence was obtained from a human donor in good health. This chain's CDR3 is CASSIRTGTNEQFF. The CDR3 nucleotides read TGTGCCAGCAGCATACGGACAGGGACCAATGAGCAGTTCTTC.